The 25 T cell receptor beta chains in this list originate from one sample, sequenced in a study of post-analysis software for immune sequencing data. These TCRs' antigens remain unknown. Unique molecular identifiers were present in the TCR beta cDNA libraries. A single record per CDR3 protein comes from TCRdb applying MiXCR to the PCR reads. The table records hundreds of thousands of distinct CDR3 sequences, about 27% of them present only once. Overall study findings and caveats: TRBV segments more frequent in patients than in controls numbered a few and included TRBV5-6, TRBV5-1 and TRBV20-1.

Sequenced material: blood. The origin of the receptors is a girl between 5 and 17 years old with multiple sclerosis.

The chain has TRBV27 and TRBJ2-7, with TRBD2 identical over 7 bases. The V gene's germline CDR1 is MNHEY and CDR2 SMNVEV (reference sequence). V was pared by 0 bases and J by 4 bases, with 9 bases of the junction left unmatched. There are 16 residues in the CDR3. The CDR3 sequence: CASSLSIKLAWYEQYF. Written as DNA, the CDR3 is TGTGCCAGCAGTTTATCGATCAAACTAGCGTGGTACGAGCAGTACTTC.

This clonotype was observed a few times. The DNA of the CDR3 is TGTGCCAGCAGTTTATTAGGGATAGATAAAAACATTCAGTACTTC. Residues: CASSLLGIDKNIQYF. The rearrangement joins TRBV28 to TRBJ2-4; D is ambiguous. The CDR3 runs to 15 residues. V was pared by 1 base and J by 4 bases, with 11 bases between. CDR1 is MDHEN and CDR2 is SYDVKM in the germline V gene.

This clonotype turned up a few times. The rearrangement joins TRBV6-1 to TRBJ1-2, with D possibly matching TRBD1 (6 bases). The CDR3 has 14 amino acids. Trimming left V 9 bases short and J 8 bases short, with 22 bases between. Germline V CDR1 and CDR2: MNHNS, SASEGT. The CDR3 DNA is TGTGCCAGTTACAGGGCCAGCCCATTGGAGGGCTACACCTTC. Its protein is CASYRASPLEGYTF.

The CDR3 is CASSTPAPAGGSAQYF. The CDR3 DNA reads as TGTGCCAGCAGCACACCTGCCCCAGCGGGAGGATCTGCGCAGTATTTT. The V call is TRBV7-9, the J call TRBJ2-3, with 9 bases that match TRBD2. Trimming took 5 bases from V and 10 from J; bases not matched to a gene: 16. The CDR3 contains 16 residues. The germline CDR1 and CDR2 sequences are SEHNR and FQNEAQ (reference sequence).

This clonotype was counted only a few times. The J gene is TRBJ1-1, the V gene TRBV4-3; no definite D call. CDR1 is LGHNA and CDR2 is YSLEER in the germline V gene. The CDR3 contains 15 residues. Trimming shortened V by 1 base and J by 4 bases, and 13 bases separated the two germline ends. The CDR3 spells CASSQGKATGTEAFF. CDR3 coding DNA: TGCGCCAGCAGCCAAGGTAAGGCGACGGGCACTGAAGCTTTCTTT.

This clonotype turned up a few times. The CDR3 loop is CSAPDGTYGTQYF. In DNA form, the CDR3 reads TGCAGTGCTCCCGACGGGACGTACGGGACCCAGTACTTC. The chain recombines TRBV20-1 with TRBJ2-5; the D gene could be TRBD1 or TRBD2 (5 bases each). This CDR3 is built from 13 residues. Deletions cut 5 bases from V and 7 bases from J, with 17 bases between. CDR1 is DFQATT and CDR2 is SNEGSKA in the germline V gene (reference sequence).

There are a few counts of this clonotype. The chain has TRBV5-1 and TRBJ2-6; D remains unclear. From germline, CDR1 is SGHRS and CDR2 YFSETQ. V lost 5 bases, J lost 0 bases, and 12 bases lay in between. The length of the CDR3 is 16 residues. CDR3 residues: CASRPTLGSGANVLTF. CDR3 DNA: TGCGCCAGCAGACCAACACTCGGCTCTGGGGCCAACGTCCTGACTTTC.

This sequence joins TRBV29-1 and TRBJ2-7; D is perhaps TRBD1 or TRBD2 (5 bases each). Deletions cut 5 bases from V and 1 base from J, with 12 bases between. The CDR3 length is 13 residues. The germline gives CDR1 SQVTM, CDR2 ANQGSEA. The DNA of the CDR3 is TGCAGCGTTCGGGACGGATTTTCCTACGAGCAGTACTTC. Its translation is CSVRDGFSYEQYF.

To note about this clonotype: A much larger clone lies a single base off, so this may be a read error. This rearrangement joins TRBV7-6 to TRBJ2-1, with D perhaps matching TRBD1 or TRBD2 (6 bases each). The CDR3 has 14 residues. The ends were cut back, 4 bases at V and 5 bases at J, with 12 bases in the middle. CDR1 SGHVS and CDR2 FNYEAQ come from the germline V gene. CDR3 protein: CASSWGAFHNEQFF. CDR3 nucleotide sequence: TGTGCCAGCAGCTGGGGGGCTTTCCACAATGAGCAGTTCTTC.

The sample holds a few counts of this clonotype. The rearrangement links TRBV7-2 to TRBJ2-7; no clear D gene. The germline gives CDR1 SGHTA, CDR2 FQGNSA. Between the trimmed V and J ends, which lost 5 bases and 5 bases, there was a span of 19 bases. The CDR3 consists of 15 residues. The CDR3 loop is CASSPILNLNHEQYF. The CDR3 DNA follows: TGTGCCAGCAGCCCGATACTTAACCTGAACCACGAGCAGTACTTC.

There are a few counts of this clonotype. V usage is TRBV7-9 and J usage is TRBJ2-5; D is possibly TRBD2 (6 bases). Trimming removed 4 bases from V and 1 base from J, with 16 bases in between. This CDR3 spans 16 amino acids. Germline V CDR1 and CDR2: SEHNR, FQNEAQ (reference sequence). The CDR3: CASSSPLAEPQETQYF. CDR3 DNA sequence: TGTGCCAGCAGCTCACCCTTAGCGGAACCCCAAGAGACCCAGTACTTC.

This clonotype has just a few counts. The rearrangement links TRBV29-1 to TRBJ1-2; 9 positions match TRBD1. Germline values: CDR1 SQVTM, CDR2 ANQGSEA. Germline trimming cut 3 bases from V and 4 bases from J; bases unmatched to any gene: 15. The CDR3 runs 17 residues. In nucleotides, the CDR3 is TGCAGCGTTGATGTGGTCGGGACAGGGCATGTAAGCTATGGCTACACCTTC. It codes for CSVDVVGTGHVSYGYTF.

The chain couples TRBV20-1 to TRBJ2-7, with 8 bases identical to TRBD2. Germline V gene sequence: CDR1 DFQATT, CDR2 SNEGSKA (reference sequence). The V and J ends lost 1 base and 2 bases, in that order; junction bases with no gene match: 7. The CDR3 has 15 amino acids. This CDR3 is CSARGGSGNPYEQYF. CDR3 nucleotides: TGCAGTGCTAGAGGGGGTAGCGGGAACCCCTACGAGCAGTACTTC.

This clonotype has more than one count but fewer than ten. The chain employs TRBV28 and TRBJ1-2; TRBD1 might be the D (5 bases). Germline-derived CDR1 and CDR2 are MDHEN and SYDVKM. This CDR3 is 15 amino acids long. Trimming removed 1 base from V and 4 bases from J, with 13 bases in between. The CDR3 region is CASSLLVGRVYGYTF. The CDR3, as DNA: TGTGCCAGCAGTTTATTGGTGGGGCGCGTCTATGGCTACACCTTC.

This sequence joins TRBV6-6 and TRBJ2-1; 7 positions match TRBD2. CDR3 length: 15 amino acids. Germline V gene lookup returns CDR1 MNHNY and CDR2 SVGAGI (reference sequence). V lost 2 bases and J lost 4; bases outside the gene matches: 5. The CDR3, as DNA: TGTGCCAGCAGTTACGGTGGGAGGGGATACAATGAGCAGTTCTTC. It yields the protein CASSYGGRGYNEQFF.

The chain joins TRBV28 to TRBJ2-4; D remains unclear. Trimming took 2 bases from V and 13 from J, leaving 18 bases between them. Per the germline V gene, CDR1 is MDHEN and CDR2 is SYDVKM. This CDR3 contains 14 residues. DNA for the CDR3: TGTGCCAGCAGTTTACAGGAAAGGAAGGGCCAGCAGTACTTC. Translating gives CASSLQERKGQQYF.

As regards this clonotype: A junction boundary mismatches the germline segment, possibly from a read error. The chain carries TRBV20-1 and TRBJ1-4; TRBD1 aligns across 10 bases. The CDR3 loop spans 18 amino acids. Germline values: CDR1 DFQATT, CDR2 SNEGSKA (reference sequence). The CDR3 DNA reads as TGCAGTGCTAGCACTGACCGGGACAGGGGAACAACTAATGAAAAACGGTTTTTT. It translates to CSASTDRDRGTTNEKRFF.

This clonotype was observed a few times. DNA of the CDR3: TGCAGTGCTAGCCCAGGGACTTCACAAGAGACCCAGTACTTC. Translated, it gives CSASPGTSQETQYF. The chain employs TRBV20-1 and TRBJ2-5; D may be TRBD2 (6 bases). The CDR3 consists of 14 residues. In germline, CDR1 is DFQATT, CDR2 SNEGSKA (reference sequence). V was cut by 3 bases and J by 2 bases, with 13 bases left in between.

V usage is TRBV6-2 or TRBV6-3 and J usage is TRBJ2-1; a possible D gene is TRBD1 (5 bases). V shed 6 bases and J shed 6 bases, with 18 bases lying between them. The CDR3 totals 15 residues. From germline, CDR1 is MNHEY and CDR2 SVGEGT. In DNA, the CDR3 is TGTGCCAGCAGACCTGCTTTAGGGGTGTCCAATGAGCAGTTCTTC. Protein: CASRPALGVSNEQFF.

This clonotype was seen repeatedly, ten times or more. The chain links TRBV29-1 to TRBJ1-2; no reliable D call. V lost 0 bases and J lost 2, with 1 base in between. The CDR3 is 11 amino acids. From germline, CDR1 is SQVTM and CDR2 ANQGSEA. The CDR3 region has the DNA TGCAGCGTTGAAGAGAACTATGGCTACACCTTC. Translated: CSVEENYGYTF. Based on the CDR3 plus reference TRBV29-1 and TRBJ1-2, the full variable domain is SAVISQKPSRDICQRGTSLTIQCQVDSQVTMMFWYRQQPGQSLTLIATANQGSEATYESGFVIDKFPISRPNLTFSTLTVSNMSPEDSSIYLCSVEENYGYTFGSGTRLTVV.

This clonotype occurred a few times. This rearrangement joins TRBV20-1 to TRBJ1-2, with D tentatively TRBD1 (6 bases). This CDR3 is built from 14 residues. Germline lookup yields CDR1 DFQATT and CDR2 SNEGSKA (reference sequence). V was pared by 6 bases and J by 0 bases, with 14 bases between. The CDR3 region is CSARGTRANYGYTF. CDR3 DNA sequence: TGCAGTGCGCGCGGGACAAGAGCTAACTATGGCTACACCTTC.

This clonotype showed up just a few times. The V and J genes are TRBV7-9 and TRBJ1-4, with no clear D. V shed 1 base and J shed 8 bases, with 8 bases lying between them. The germline V gene encodes CDR1 SEHNR and CDR2 FQNEAQ (reference sequence). CDR3 size: 13 residues. The CDR3 is CASSLVRGEKLFF. CDR3 coding DNA: TGTGCCAGCAGCTTAGTTCGTGGAGAAAAACTGTTTTTT.

The V gene is TRBV20-1, the J gene TRBJ1-6; possible D gene TRBD1, 6 bases. This CDR3 has 15 amino acids. Deletions cut 6 bases from V and 4 bases from J, with 16 bases between. Germline V gives CDR1 DFQATT, CDR2 SNEGSKA (reference sequence). The CDR3 reads CSAARGHHYNSPLHF. The CDR3 DNA follows: TGCAGTGCAGCCAGGGGACACCATTATAATTCACCCCTCCACTTT.

This clonotype was found a few times. This chain uses TRBV11-3 with TRBJ2-1, with a weak D call TRBD2 (6 bases). The CDR3 contains 13 residues. V dropped 5 bases and J dropped 7 bases, with 12 bases sitting between them. The germline CDR1 and CDR2 sequences are SGHNT and YENEEA. The CDR3: CASSPGTQNEQFF. The CDR3 DNA reads TGTGCCAGCAGCCCCGGGACTCAAAATGAGCAGTTCTTC.

This chain's CDR3 is CASSQEGAGWGNSPLHF. As DNA, the CDR3 is TGTGCCAGCAGCCAAGAGGGAGCGGGCTGGGGTAATTCACCCCTCCACTTT. This chain joins TRBV14 and TRBJ1-6, with D unresolved. CDR1 and CDR2 (germline): SGHDN, FVKESK. The V gene lost 0 bases and the J gene lost 6 bases, with 15 bases spanning the gap. There are 17 residues in the CDR3.